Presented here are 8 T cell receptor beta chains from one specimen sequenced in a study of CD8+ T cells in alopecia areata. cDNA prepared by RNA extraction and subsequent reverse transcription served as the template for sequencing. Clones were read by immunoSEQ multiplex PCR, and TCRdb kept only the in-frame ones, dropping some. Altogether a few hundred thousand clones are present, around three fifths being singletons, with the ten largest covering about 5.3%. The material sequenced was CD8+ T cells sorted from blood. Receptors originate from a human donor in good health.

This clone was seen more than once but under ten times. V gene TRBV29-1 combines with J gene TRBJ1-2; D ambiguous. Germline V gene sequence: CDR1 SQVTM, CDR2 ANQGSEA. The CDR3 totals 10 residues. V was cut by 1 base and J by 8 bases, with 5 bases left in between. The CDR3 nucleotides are TGCAGCGTTGAAGTAGACGGCTACACCTTC. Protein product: CSVEVDGYTF.

The CDR3 DNA follows: TGTGCCAGCAGCTTGTTAGCGGGGCCAGATACGCAGTATTTT. This codes for CASSLLAGPDTQYF. V gene TRBV5-6 combines with J gene TRBJ2-3; 8 positions agree with TRBD2. This CDR3 comprises 14 residues. Germline CDR1 is SGHDT and CDR2 is YYEEEE. J gave up 4 bases and V 1 base, and 2 bases lay outside the gene matches.

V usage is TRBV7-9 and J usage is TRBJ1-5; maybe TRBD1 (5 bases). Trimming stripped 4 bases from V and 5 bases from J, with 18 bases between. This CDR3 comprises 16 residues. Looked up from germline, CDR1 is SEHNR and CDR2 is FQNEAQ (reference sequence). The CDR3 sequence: CASSSRIAGDDQPQHF. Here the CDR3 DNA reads TGTGCCAGCAGCTCCCGGATAGCGGGGGACGATCAGCCCCAGCATTTT.

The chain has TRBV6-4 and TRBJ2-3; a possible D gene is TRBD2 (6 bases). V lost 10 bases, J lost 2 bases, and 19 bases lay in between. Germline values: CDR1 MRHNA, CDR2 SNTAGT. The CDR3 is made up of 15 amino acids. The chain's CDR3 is CATKSGGELTDTQYF. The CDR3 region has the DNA TGTGCCACTAAAAGCGGCGGGGAGCTCACAGATACGCAGTATTTT.

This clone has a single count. The CDR3 is CASSLRDTEQFF. In nucleotides, the CDR3 is TGCGCCAGCAGCTTGAGGGATACTGAGCAGTTCTTC. The chain carries TRBV5-1 and TRBJ2-1; the D is unclear. The CDR3 is made up of 12 amino acids. The V gene lost 1 base and the J gene lost 9 bases, with 8 bases spanning the gap. Germline loops: CDR1 SGHRS, CDR2 YFSETQ.

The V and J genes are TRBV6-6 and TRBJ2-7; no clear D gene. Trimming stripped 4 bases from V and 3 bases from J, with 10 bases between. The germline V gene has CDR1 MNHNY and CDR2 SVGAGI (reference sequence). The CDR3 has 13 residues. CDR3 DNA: TGTGCCAGCAGTTCCTCGTTAGACTACGAGCAGTACTTC. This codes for CASSSSLDYEQYF.

CDR3 residues: CASSLDSPYGYTF. The CDR3 nucleotides read TGTGCCAGCAGCTTGGACAGTCCCTATGGCTACACCTTC. The chain joins TRBV5-6 to TRBJ1-2, with unresolved D. The CDR3 sequence is 13 residues long. The V end was cut by 0 bases, the J end by 4 bases, with 7 bases between. Germline V lookup: CDR1 SGHDT, CDR2 YYEEEE.

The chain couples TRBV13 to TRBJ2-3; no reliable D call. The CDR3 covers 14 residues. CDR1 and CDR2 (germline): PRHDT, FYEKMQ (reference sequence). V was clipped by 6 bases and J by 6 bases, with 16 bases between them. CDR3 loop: CASRIDGGSDTQYF. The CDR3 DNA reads TGTGCCAGCAGGATCGACGGCGGTAGTGATACGCAGTATTTT.